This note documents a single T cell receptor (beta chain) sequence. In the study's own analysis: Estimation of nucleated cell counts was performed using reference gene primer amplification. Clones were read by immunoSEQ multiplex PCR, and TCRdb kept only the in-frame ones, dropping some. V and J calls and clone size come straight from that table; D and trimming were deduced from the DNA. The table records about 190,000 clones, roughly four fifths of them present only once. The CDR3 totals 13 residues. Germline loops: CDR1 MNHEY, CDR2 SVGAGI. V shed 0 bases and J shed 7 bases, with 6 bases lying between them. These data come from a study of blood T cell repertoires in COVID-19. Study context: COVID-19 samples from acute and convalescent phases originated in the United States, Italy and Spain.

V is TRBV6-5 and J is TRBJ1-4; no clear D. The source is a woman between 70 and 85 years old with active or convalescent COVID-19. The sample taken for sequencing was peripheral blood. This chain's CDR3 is CASSYSRSEKLFF. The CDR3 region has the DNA TGTGCCAGCAGTTACTCGAGAAGTGAAAAACTGTTTTTT.